These 9 T cell receptor beta chains were sequenced from one sample in a study of cytomegalovirus exposure and HLA in healthy donors. 13 Jbeta primers and 60 Vbeta primers were used for the PCR. Produced via immunoSEQ multiplex PCR; TCRdb's table is partial and in-frame only. The sample carries approximately 100,000 clones, around 73% recorded once. Input material: PBMCs. The receptors here all came from a woman aged 40-49 years in good health and CMV-seronegative.

V is TRBV27 and J is TRBJ2-5; 8 nucleotides agree with TRBD1. Matching the DNA end better, TRBJ2-7 makes the J call doubtful. Per the germline V gene, CDR1 is MNHEY and CDR2 is SMNVEV (reference sequence). CDR3 size: 15 residues. CDR3 nucleotides: TGTGCCAGCAGTTGGACAGGGTCAAGCTCCTACGAGCAGTACTTC. It specifies CASSWTGSSSYEQYF.

V and J are TRBV4-3 and TRBJ1-1; D possibly corresponds to TRBD1 (5 bases). The CDR3 is made up of 16 amino acids. Trimming took off 0 bases at V and 2 bases at J, with 13 bases between the two ends. Germline V gene sequence: CDR1 LGHNA, CDR2 YSLEER. CDR3 sequence reads: CASSQDREGTNTEAFF. The CDR3 nucleotides are TGCGCCAGCAGCCAAGATAGGGAGGGGACCAACACTGAAGCTTTCTTT.

The chain links TRBV18 to TRBJ2-7, with a weak D call TRBD1 (6 bases). V was shortened by 6 bases and J by 1 base, with 10 bases between the two germline ends. Germline values: CDR1 KGHSH, CDR2 LQKENI. The CDR3 is 13 amino acids. The CDR3 protein is CASSATGSYEQYF. CDR3 nucleotide sequence: TGTGCCAGCTCGGCAACAGGGTCCTACGAGCAGTACTTC.

Points on this clone: One end of the junction does not line up with germline, which may come from a read error. The chain recombines TRBV29-1 with TRBJ2-1, with D tentatively TRBD2 (6 bases). Germline CDR1 is SQVTM and CDR2 is ANQGSEA. The CDR3 spans 13 residues. The CDR3 DNA reads as TGCAGCGTTGTAACCGGGCACGGGGGTGAGCAGCTCTTC. Residues: CSVVTGHGGEQLF.

The rearrangement uses TRBV4-3 and TRBJ1-1; unclear D gene. The CDR3 has 14 amino acids. Trimming removed 0 bases at V and 1 base at J, with 6 bases between. Germline assignment: CDR1 LGHNA and CDR2 YSLEER. For the CDR3, the DNA is TGCGCCAGCAGCCAAGATCCCCAGAACACTGAAGCTTTCTTT. This gives the protein CASSQDPQNTEAFF.

The rearrangement joins TRBV5-1 to TRBJ2-7; 11 bases map to TRBD1. J gave up 9 bases and V 5 bases, and 10 bases lay outside the gene matches. CDR1 and CDR2 (germline): SGHRS, YFSETQ. CDR3 length: 14 amino acids. The CDR3, as DNA: TGCGCCAGCAGGGACCCGGGACAGGGGGACGCGCAGTACTTC. It translates to CASRDPGQGDAQYF. Drawing the rest from reference TRBV5-1 and TRBJ2-7, the complete variable domain is KAGVTQTPRYLIKTRGQQVTLSCSPISGHRSVSWYQQTPGQGLQFLFEYFSETQRNKGNFPGRFSGRQFSNSRSEMNVSTLELGDSALYLCASRDPGQGDAQYFGPGTRLTVT.

The V and J genes are TRBV6-5 and TRBJ2-7, with D perhaps TRBD1 (6 bases). V lost 4 bases and J lost 6, with 16 bases in between. CDR1 is MNHEY, CDR2 SVGAGI, per germline. The CDR3 is 14 amino acids. The CDR3 here is CASSSGQNLREQYF. The CDR3 DNA follows: TGTGCCAGCAGTTCCGGACAGAATCTTCGCGAGCAGTACTTC.

The V call is TRBV7-2, the J call TRBJ2-2, with 8 positions matching TRBD1. Per germline, CDR1 SGHTA and CDR2 FQGNSA. V lost 2 bases to trimming and J lost 4 bases; unmatched junction nucleotides: 6. There are 16 residues in the CDR3. Here the CDR3 DNA reads TGTGCCAGCAGCTTACCGAGGACAGGGATCACCGGGGAGCTGTTTTTT. Amino acids: CASSLPRTGITGELFF.

This clone was found once. V is TRBV27 and J is TRBJ1-5; D is possibly TRBD1 (5 bases). Germline lookup yields CDR1 MNHEY and CDR2 SMNVEV (reference sequence). Trimming left V 8 bases short and J 7 bases short, with 21 bases between. The length of the CDR3 is 15 residues. The CDR3 DNA reads as TGTGCCAGCCGAAGTTTGGTCGGGGGAGGACAGCCCCAGCATTTT. Amino acid sequence: CASRSLVGGGQPQHF.